Listed here are 16 T cell receptor beta chains from one sample, sequenced in a study of blood T cells in healthy people across ages. Next came a second PCR, run for roughly 6 to 11 cycles, which used a sample-barcoded 5' primer along with a J-beta primer mix. Each CDR3 protein is one row after TCRdb ran MiXCR on the 5' RACE reads. This repertoire shows about 680,000 distinct CDR3 sequences, around 45% found once; its top ten account for roughly 30%. Sequencing used blood. The receptor set was obtained from a woman in her sixties or seventies in good health.

V is TRBV6-6 and J is TRBJ2-7; D remains unclear. Trimming took off 6 bases at V and 0 bases at J, with 12 bases between the two ends. This CDR3 is 14 amino acids long. The V gene's germline CDR1 is MNHNY and CDR2 SVGAGI (reference sequence). CDR3 sequence (DNA): TGTGCCAGCAGACACACCATGGACTCCTACGAGCAGTACTTC. Amino acids: CASRHTMDSYEQYF.

V usage is TRBV6-6 and J usage is TRBJ2-5, with D maybe TRBD1 (6 bases). Per the germline V gene, CDR1 is MNHNY and CDR2 is SVGAGI (reference sequence). This CDR3 is built from 13 residues. V was cut by 5 bases and J by 3 bases, with 10 bases left in between. The chain's CDR3 is CASSLNREETQYF. The DNA of the CDR3 is TGTGCCAGCAGTCTTAACAGGGAAGAGACCCAGTACTTC.

The gene calls are TRBV4-3 and TRBJ2-3, with D tentatively TRBD2 (6 bases). Germline assignment: CDR1 LGHNA and CDR2 YSLEER. V was cut by 1 base and J by 1 base, with 12 bases left in between. This CDR3 region has 16 residues. CDR3 in DNA: TGCGCCAGCAGCCAAGGTGCGCGGGGCCGCACAGATACGCAGTATTTT. Residues: CASSQGARGRTDTQYF.

The V gene is TRBV20-1, the J gene TRBJ2-5, with D possibly matching TRBD1 (5 bases). The last part of the DNA fits TRBJ2-7 better; the J call may be wrong. Germline lookup yields CDR1 DFQATT and CDR2 SNEGSKA (reference sequence). This CDR3 spans 11 amino acids. The CDR3 coding sequence is TGCAGTGCTGCCCAGGGTTCCGAGCAGTACTTC. Its translation: CSAAQGSEQYF.

This sequence joins TRBV6-5 and TRBJ2-3, with TRBD2 matching over 10 bases. The CDR3 sequence is 16 residues long. V dropped 7 bases and J dropped 4; count of bases not matched to a gene: 11. CDR1 MNHEY and CDR2 SVGAGI come from the germline V gene. This CDR3 reads CASTPSPSGSSDTQYF. In DNA, the CDR3 is TGTGCCAGCACGCCATCACCTAGCGGGAGTTCAGATACGCAGTATTTT.

This clonotype showed up just a few times. The rearrangement joins TRBV28 to TRBJ2-7; D perhaps matches TRBD1 (6 bases). V lost 2 bases, J lost 3 bases, and 17 bases lay in between. CDR3 length: 16 amino acids. From germline, CDR1 is MDHEN and CDR2 SYDVKM. CDR3 DNA: TGTGCCAGCAGTTTAGCCACGGGACAAGTGGACTACGAGCAGTACTTC. It encodes CASSLATGQVDYEQYF.

The V and J genes are TRBV20-1 and TRBJ1-1; D gene uncertain. Germline loops: CDR1 DFQATT, CDR2 SNEGSKA (reference sequence). V was cut by 6 bases and J by 0 bases, with 11 bases left in between. The CDR3 spans 13 residues. The CDR3 sequence: CSAYSAMNTEAFF. The CDR3 nucleotides read TGCAGTGCCTACAGCGCCATGAACACTGAAGCTTTCTTT.

The chain uses TRBV20-1 and TRBJ1-1, with 7 nucleotides matching TRBD1. The germline gives CDR1 DFQATT, CDR2 SNEGSKA (reference sequence). There are 12 residues in the CDR3. V lost 1 base, J lost 6 bases, and 2 bases stayed unmatched. CDR3 loop: CSARGGGSEAFF. CDR3 nucleotides: TGCAGTGCTAGAGGAGGGGGCTCTGAAGCTTTCTTT.

The chain joins TRBV4-3 to TRBJ2-7, with 7 bases fitting TRBD1. V gave up 0 bases and J gave up 3 bases; unmatched junction bases: 14. CDR3 size: 18 residues. Germline CDR1 reads LGHNA; CDR2 reads YSLEER. CDR3 protein: CASSQEVRARDRYYEQYF. The DNA for the CDR3 is TGCGCCAGCAGCCAAGAGGTTCGGGCTCGGGACAGATACTACGAGCAGTACTTC.

V usage is TRBV6-2 or TRBV6-3 and J usage is TRBJ2-5, with 9 bases fitting TRBD2. The V and J ends lost 5 bases and 9 bases, in that order; junction bases with no gene match: 10. Germline CDR1 is MNHEY and CDR2 is SVGEGT. The CDR3 is 14 residues long. CDR3 sequence: CASSQGGTSLAQYF. For the CDR3, the DNA is TGTGCCAGCAGTCAAGGGGGGACTAGCCTCGCCCAGTACTTC.

The CDR3 DNA follows: TGTGCCAGCAGTTTCCCTAAAACCTACGAGCAGTACTTC. Its protein product is CASSFPKTYEQYF. The chain combines TRBV28 with TRBJ2-7; D call uncertain. The V end was cut by 3 bases, the J end by 2 bases, with 8 bases between. Germline-derived CDR1 and CDR2 are MDHEN and SYDVKM. The CDR3 spans 13 residues.

The genes are TRBV29-1 and TRBJ2-3; 14 bases are shared with TRBD2. The CDR3 spans 16 residues. The V gene's germline CDR1 is SQVTM and CDR2 ANQGSEA. Germline trimming cut 2 bases from V and 4 bases from J; bases unmatched to any gene: 5. The CDR3 DNA reads TGCAGCGTTGAACGGACTAGCGGGAGGTTACCAGATACGCAGTATTTT. Its translation is CSVERTSGRLPDTQYF.

The chain carries TRBV11-2 and TRBJ2-1; D unresolved. Trimming removed 7 bases from V and 14 bases from J, with 15 bases in between. The CDR3 totals 11 residues. Per the germline V gene, CDR1 is SGHAT and CDR2 is FQNNGV. The chain's CDR3 is CASTVRTHKFF. The CDR3 DNA sequence: TGTGCCAGCACTGTAAGGACGCACAAGTTCTTC.

With regard to this clonotype: A much larger clone differs from this one at a single base, so this may be a read error. The chain employs TRBV29-1 and TRBJ2-7, with unresolved D. The CDR3 extends over 14 amino acids. Trimming took 4 bases from V and 10 from J, leaving 23 bases between them. Germline V gene data show CDR1 as SQVTM and CDR2 as ANQGSEA. CDR3 bases: TGCAGCGTTGGTGTAATGCGGACGCAAGAGGCCCAGTACTTC. Translating it yields CSVGVMRTQEAQYF.

The chain uses TRBV4-3 and TRBJ2-1; tentative D call: TRBD1 (6 bases). V was cut by 1 base and J by 4 bases, with 17 bases left in between. CDR3 length: 17 amino acids. Germline V gene lookup returns CDR1 LGHNA and CDR2 YSLEER. In nucleotides, the CDR3 is TGCGCCAGCAGCCAAGGCACGAGGTCAGGGGAATACAATGAGCAGTTCTTC. Amino acids: CASSQGTRSGEYNEQFF.

This chain connects TRBV20-1 to TRBJ1-1, with D hard to call. The V gene lost 5 bases and the J gene lost 0 bases, with 7 bases spanning the gap. Germline lookup yields CDR1 DFQATT and CDR2 SNEGSKA (reference sequence). The CDR3 is 12 residues long. CDR3 DNA sequence: TGCAGTGCTTCCTACATGAACACTGAAGCTTTCTTT. This codes for CSASYMNTEAFF.